Following are 20 T cell receptor beta chains from one sample sequenced in a study of T cell responses to AZD1222 COVID-19 vaccine. The table came from immunoSEQ multiplex PCR; TCRdb's copy has only in-frame clones and leaves some out. Of about 120,000 clones listed, 93% were seen once; the top ten hold around 5%. The material was peripheral blood, obtained 28 days after the second AZD1222 dose. Receptors originate from an adult who received the AZD1222 COVID-19 vaccine.

The chain employs TRBV10-3 and TRBJ2-6; no reliable D call. Germline V gene sequence: CDR1 ENHRY, CDR2 SYGVKD. The CDR3 has 15 amino acids. Trimming stripped 3 bases from V and 3 bases from J, with 9 bases between. CDR3 bases: TGTGCCATCAGTGATGATCCAGGTGGGGCCAACGTCCTGACTTTC. Translation: CAISDDPGGANVLTF.

This chain connects TRBV9 to TRBJ2-5, with 12 bases that match TRBD2. V gave up 2 bases and J gave up 5 bases; unmatched junction bases: 1. CDR3 size: 14 residues. Germline loops: CDR1 SGDLS, CDR2 YYNGEE. The CDR3: CASSVGLAGETQYF. CDR3 DNA: TGTGCCAGCAGCGTTGGACTAGCGGGGGAGACCCAGTACTTC.

This sequence joins TRBV19 and TRBJ1-1, with TRBD1 as a possible D gene (6 bases). The germline V gene has CDR1 LNHDA and CDR2 SQIVND (reference sequence). V was trimmed by 1 base and J by 3 bases, leaving 12 bases between them. The length of the CDR3 is 15 residues. The CDR3 sequence is CASSIGRGYDTEAFF. The CDR3 DNA is TGTGCCAGTAGTATAGGAAGGGGGTACGACACTGAAGCTTTCTTT. Drawing the rest from reference TRBV19 and TRBJ1-1, the complete variable domain is DGGITQSPKYLFRKEGQNVTLSCEQNLNHDAMYWYRQDPGQGLRLIYYSQIVNDFQKGDIAEGYSVSREKKESFPLTVTSAQKNPTAFYLCASSIGRGYDTEAFFGQGTRLTVV.

This chain connects TRBV7-9 to TRBJ1-2, with 10 bases aligning to TRBD1. Germline CDR1 and CDR2: SEHNR and FQNEAQ (reference sequence). The CDR3 spans 16 residues. V gave up 0 bases and J gave up 8 bases; unmatched junction bases: 9. Here the CDR3 DNA reads TGTGCCAGCAGCTTAGCTCCTGGGACAGGGGTTGGCGGCTACACCTTC. Encoded protein: CASSLAPGTGVGGYTF.

CDR3 sequence reads: CASSVGRSHTGELFF. The CDR3 DNA reads as TGTGCCAGCAGCGTAGGCAGGTCCCACACCGGGGAGCTGTTTTTT. The chain carries TRBV9 and TRBJ2-2; D remains ambiguous. Trimming took 0 bases from V and 3 from J, leaving 9 bases between them. Germline CDR1 and CDR2: SGDLS and YYNGEE. The CDR3 length is 15 residues.

This chain uses TRBV7-3 with TRBJ2-5, with D possibly TRBD2 on 5 matching bases. V shed 2 bases and J shed 5 bases, with 9 bases lying between them. Germline lookup yields CDR1 SGHTA and CDR2 FQGTGA. The CDR3 consists of 13 residues. The CDR3 nucleotides are TGTGCCAGCAGCTTATCTAGAGGGGAGACCCAGTACTTC. It encodes CASSLSRGETQYF.

This chain connects TRBV9 to TRBJ2-7; D assignment may be TRBD1 or TRBD2 (5 bases each). V lost 1 base and J lost 2, with 13 bases in between. Germline V gene data show CDR1 as SGDLS and CDR2 as YYNGEE. The CDR3 has 15 amino acids. CDR3 protein: CASSVYGDGAYEQYF. The CDR3 DNA sequence: TGTGCCAGCAGCGTATATGGGGACGGGGCCTACGAGCAGTACTTC.

This clone has a handful of counts. The V gene is TRBV5-4, the J gene TRBJ1-2, with D tentatively TRBD1 (5 bases). Germline CDR1 and CDR2: SGHNT and YYREEE (reference sequence). V gave up 0 bases and J gave up 4 bases, with 13 bases separating them. This CDR3 spans 15 amino acids. Here the CDR3 DNA reads TGTGCCAGCAGCTTGGCCGCGGGGGGGTCCTATGGCTACACCTTC. Its translation: CASSLAAGGSYGYTF.

The rearrangement joins TRBV7-6 to TRBJ1-4; D not resolved. This CDR3 contains 19 residues. V lost 5 bases and J 5 bases, leaving 27 bases between the germline ends. The germline V gene encodes CDR1 SGHVS and CDR2 FNYEAQ. The CDR3 loop reads CASSPYMGLRGSGNEKLFF. The DNA for the CDR3 is TGTGCCAGCAGCCCTTATATGGGCCTCCGGGGATCGGGAAATGAAAAACTGTTTTTT.

V is TRBV6-5 and J is TRBJ1-2, with D unresolved. Germline CDR1 is MNHEY and CDR2 is SVGAGI. CDR3 length: 15 residues. Trimming took off 0 bases at V and 0 bases at J, with 8 bases between the two ends. Here the CDR3 DNA reads TGTGCCAGCAGTTACTCGAGGGCATCTAACTATGGCTACACCTTC. Translated, it gives CASSYSRASNYGYTF.

This clone has a handful of counts. This chain joins TRBV18 and TRBJ2-6; 10 bases fit TRBD1. CDR3 length: 17 amino acids. Germline V lookup: CDR1 KGHSH, CDR2 LQKENI. J gave up 4 bases and V 3 bases, and 6 bases lay outside the gene matches. In DNA, the CDR3 is TGTGCCAGCTCACCGAGACAGGGGGCGGGAGGGGCCAACGTCCTGACTTTC. This translates into CASSPRQGAGGANVLTF.

CDR3 protein: CASSLTRGAKGRYEQYF. The CDR3 coding sequence is TGTGCCAGCAGCTTGACGCGGGGAGCGAAGGGGCGGTACGAGCAGTACTTC. The genes are TRBV7-2 and TRBJ2-7; perhaps TRBD2 as D (6 bases). From germline, CDR1 is SGHTA and CDR2 FQGNSA. Trimming stripped 3 bases from V and 4 bases from J, with 22 bases between. This CDR3 has 17 amino acids. The variable domain in full, completed from reference TRBV7-2 and TRBJ2-7, reads GAGVSQSPSNKVTEKGKDVELRCDPISGHTALYWYRQSLGQGLEFLIYFQGNSAPDKSGLPSDRFSAERTGGSVSTLTIQRTQQEDSAVYLCASSLTRGAKGRYEQYFGPGTRLTVT.

For the CDR3, the DNA is TGTGCCAGCAGCTTAAACGGGCACTCCTACAATGAGCAGTTCTTC. As protein: CASSLNGHSYNEQFF. The rearrangement links TRBV7-2 to TRBJ2-1; D is unresolved. The CDR3 covers 15 residues. The germline V gene has CDR1 SGHTA and CDR2 FQGNSA. Trimming took off 2 bases at V and 0 bases at J, with 8 bases between the two ends.

DNA of the CDR3: TGTGCCAGCAGTTTAAGGGATCACCATGGCTACACCTTC. This encodes CASSLRDHHGYTF. The chain joins TRBV12-3 or TRBV12-4 to TRBJ1-2, with unresolved D. With 2 bases removed from V and 6 bases from J, the gap between germline ends came to 10 bases. The CDR3 runs 13 residues.

CDR3: CAASGWGVATNEKLFF. CDR3 DNA sequence: TGTGCCGCGAGTGGCTGGGGGGTTGCAACTAATGAAAAACTGTTTTTT. V usage is TRBV30 and J usage is TRBJ1-4; tentatively, D is TRBD1 (5 bases). This CDR3 has 16 amino acids. CDR1 GTSNPN and CDR2 SVGIG come from the germline V gene (reference sequence). V lost 8 bases and J 0 bases, leaving 19 bases between the germline ends.

The V call is TRBV7-2, the J call TRBJ2-3; the D gene is possibly TRBD2 (6 bases). The germline V gene encodes CDR1 SGHTA and CDR2 FQGNSA. V gave up 2 bases and J gave up 0 bases, with 12 bases separating them. There are 16 residues in the CDR3. Written as DNA, the CDR3 is TGTGCCAGCAGCTTAATACGGCGGGGTAGCACAGATACGCAGTATTTT. This translates into CASSLIRRGSTDTQYF.

V gene TRBV5-1 combines with J gene TRBJ2-3; the D gene is possibly TRBD2 (5 bases). The V and J ends lost 10 bases and 0 bases respectively, with 12 bases between them. Germline CDR1 SGHRS, CDR2 YFSETQ. This CDR3 has 13 residues. CDR3 sequence reads: CAVKRTSTDTQYF. For the CDR3, the DNA is TGCGCCGTGAAGCGGACTAGCACAGATACGCAGTATTTT.

This chain joins TRBV27 and TRBJ2-4; 8 bases match TRBD1. CDR3 size: 12 residues. CDR1 and CDR2 (germline): MNHEY, SMNVEV (reference sequence). With 8 bases clipped from V and 6 bases from J, the junction kept 3 bases outside the gene matches. In DNA, the CDR3 is TGTGCCAGCGGACAGGGATTAAACATTCAGTACTTC. This gives the protein CASGQGLNIQYF.

The chain recombines TRBV4-3 with TRBJ2-7; a weak D match, TRBD2 (5 bases). The CDR3 runs to 14 residues. Germline V gene data show CDR1 as LGHNA and CDR2 as YSLEER. V shed 3 bases and J shed 5 bases, with 14 bases lying between them. The CDR3: CASSQARGLHEQYF. The CDR3 region has the DNA TGCGCCAGCAGCCAGGCCCGCGGGCTCCACGAGCAGTACTTC.

The CDR3 region has the DNA TGTGCCAGCAGCTTGGGGGACGTCCTTTCTTCGGGCGACATTCAGTACTTC. It encodes CASSLGDVLSSGDIQYF. The rearrangement uses TRBV11-2 and TRBJ2-4, with D perhaps matching TRBD1 or TRBD2 (5 bases each). Germline values: CDR1 SGHAT, CDR2 FQNNGV. This CDR3 is built from 17 residues. V lost 3 bases, J lost 8 bases, and 23 bases lay in between. The complete variable domain, with remaining parts taken from reference TRBV11-2 and TRBJ2-4, reads EAGVAQSPRYKIIEKRQSVAFWCNPISGHATLYWYQQILGQGPKLLIQFQNNGVVDDSQLPKDRFSAERLKGVDSTLKIQPAKLEDSAVYLCASSLGDVLSSGDIQYFGAGTRLSVL.